This T cell receptor beta chain was captured by sequencing in a study of blood T cell repertoires in COVID-19. Study background: The United States, Italy and Spain provided the acute and convalescent COVID-19 samples. PBMCs, B-cell-depleted T cells, or T cells were the source of the cDNA or gDNA that made up the material.

Germline assignment: CDR1 LGHNA and CDR2 YSLEER. The ends lost 1 base at V and 3 bases at J; junction bases unmatched: 5. CDR3 length: 15 residues. As handled by the study authors: Counts of nucleated cells, estimated from reference gene primer amplification, were obtained. The data were produced by immunoSEQ multiplex PCR, yet TCRdb's version contains in-frame clones alone and is incomplete. For V, J and clone size, that table is used; D and trimming come from the DNA. In the table there are hundreds of thousands of clones, around 91% of which are singletons. The material sequenced was PBMCs or T cells enriched from blood (not recorded which). V is TRBV4-3 and J is TRBJ2-7; the match to TRBD2 covers 8 bases. This TCR came from a woman between 40 and 50 years old who had recovered from COVID-19. This chain's CDR3 is CASSQGSGTLYEQYF. CDR3 sequence (DNA): TGCGCCAGCAGCCAAGGTAGCGGGACCCTCTACGAGCAGTACTTC.